The source of this TCR beta chain is a study of blood T cell repertoires in COVID-19. Looking at the study overall: The cDNA or gDNA used as material had been derived from T cells, B-cell-depleted T cells, or PBMCs.

Germline loops: CDR1 MDHEN, CDR2 SYDVKM. V was pared by 1 base and J by 7 bases, with 13 bases between. The CDR3 spans 14 residues. Using immunoSEQ multiplex PCR, the repertoire was profiled, and TCRdb retains in-frame clones only, with some absent. The sample comprises about 39,000 clones, just over 85% of which are singletons, and about 4.8% rests with the top ten. This clonotype was sampled from a man aged 35 to 55 with active COVID-19. The chain joins TRBV28 to TRBJ1-2; TRBD1 is a possible D gene (5 bases). Input material: peripheral blood. CDR3 bases: TGTGCCAGCAGTTTATCAAGGGGCAGTAGTGGCTACACCTTC. It codes for CASSLSRGSSGYTF.